This TCR beta chain is drawn from a study of blood T cell repertoires in COVID-19. Study-level background: Acute-phase and convalescent COVID-19 samples originated in the United States, Italy and Spain. Nucleic acid was either cDNA or gDNA, and it came from T cells, B-cell-depleted T cells, or PBMCs.

Per the authors' pipeline: The authors estimated nucleated cell counts from reference gene primer amplification. The method was immunoSEQ multiplex PCR; TCRdb's version includes in-frame clones alone and lacks a portion of them. Clone size and the V and J calls come from that table; the DNA yielded D and trimming. The repertoire holds over 350,000 clones, with roughly 89% as singletons. Germline values: CDR1 LGHDT, CDR2 YNNKEL (reference sequence). Between the trimmed V and J ends, which lost 0 bases and 4 bases, there was a span of 16 bases. This CDR3 region has 16 residues. This clone has a handful of counts.

This receptor was identified in a woman in her twenties or thirties with active or convalescent COVID-19. The chain couples TRBV3-1 (or the pseudogene TRBV3-2) to TRBJ2-7; the D gene is possibly TRBD1 (5 bases). The specimen sequenced was peripheral blood. CDR3 sequence reads: CASSQDGFGRVYEQYF. In DNA form, the CDR3 reads TGTGCCAGCAGCCAAGATGGGTTTGGCAGGGTGTACGAGCAGTACTTC.